This TCR beta chain was captured by sequencing in a study of PD-1 blockade in classical Hodgkin lymphoma. Deletions cut 3 bases from V and 1 base from J, with 6 bases between. CDR3 size: 13 residues. CDR1 is LNHDA and CDR2 is SQIVND in the germline V gene (reference sequence). Sequenced by immunoSEQ multiplex PCR; TCRdb stores in-frame clones only, minus some. The data contain 50,000 to 75,000 clones, about 88% of them seen just once; the ten biggest clones take up roughly 5.4%. Exposure to brentuximab vedotin varied, and each patient had relapsed following autologous stem cell transplantation. The V call is TRBV19, the J call TRBJ1-1; D is uncertain. The TCR comes from a human donor with classical Hodgkin lymphoma. The sequences come from peripheral blood mononuclear cells (PBMCs), collected before the second cycle of nivolumab. The DNA for the CDR3 is TGTGCCAGTAGTATGAAGCGGAACACTGAAGCTTTCTTT. Residues: CASSMKRNTEAFF.